This T cell receptor (beta chain) derives from a study of blood T cells in healthy people across ages. Study outcomes and limitations: PBMCs that were unsorted prevented a conclusive naive versus antigen-experienced comparison. For the donors, CMV status was unknown and possibly confounded expanded clonotype changes.

Comments on this clonotype: Its target is unknown.

Using a J-beta primer mix together with a sample-barcoded 5' primer, a second PCR was run for roughly 6 to 12 cycles. Via MiXCR, TCRdb re-called the 5' RACE reads, giving one row per CDR3 protein. Found here are 380,000 or so distinct CDR3 sequences, more than 45% of them singletons; the top ten hold 51%. Germline CDR1 reads GTSNPN; CDR2 reads SVGIG (reference sequence). The CDR3 runs to 14 residues. Trimming removed 1 base from V and 5 bases from J, with 14 bases in between. The rearrangement links TRBV30 to TRBJ2-5, with D tentatively TRBD1 (6 bases). Sequencing used blood. This sequence originates from a man in his sixties in good health. In DNA form, the CDR3 reads TGTGCCTGGAGTGCCGGAAACAGGGTGGAGACCCAGTACTTC. Protein sequence: CAWSAGNRVETQYF.